The T cell receptor beta chain under discussion was sequenced for a study of T cells after yellow fever vaccination (dated by TCRdb to 2018 to 2020). General notes on the study: Libraries from fractions with low cell numbers were prepared with the SMART-Seq v4 Ultra Low Input RNA kit. To follow T-cell clones before and after both primary and booster YFV17D yellow fever vaccination, bulk TCR alpha and beta repertoires underwent longitudinal sequencing. Two healthy male donors, one aged 18 to 30 and one aged 30 to 40 years, were included in the cohort. Blood was collected at multiple timepoints before and after primary and secondary immunization, and bulk PBMC replicates and cell subsets were isolated. Study-level results and caveats: The secondary T-cell response was found to be weaker but faster than the primary response, with a peak reached on day 5 rather than on day 15. After the booster, most of the clones that had expanded following primary vaccination were detected again (just under 97% of CD4 and roughly 88% of CD8), which suggests that memory was broadly maintained. Because abundant contaminating clonotypes from the bulk population could be contained in FACS-sorted repertoires, computational filtering was required. A small fraction of clonotypes showed up in both the CD4 and CD8 compartments, probably as a result of convergent recombination. Only a couple of donors were included in the study, so the extent to which the findings can be generalized is limited.

TCR cDNA was made using 5'RACE template switching, a step that added a universal primer site and unique molecular identifiers. Priming of cDNA synthesis was performed from both the TCR alpha and TCR beta constant segments. Libraries were amplified in two PCR steps, with sample barcodes and sequencing adapters added in the second step. Sequencing of the libraries was done on either Illumina HiSeq 2500 (2x100 bp) or NovaSeq (2x150 bp). As for how the authors treated the data: Demultiplexing of reads and collapsing into UMI consensus sequences were performed with MIGEC, and V(D)J alignment was carried out with MiXCR. Vaccine-responding clonotypes were identified with edgeR using replicate PBMC samples, with FDR below 0.01 and a log2 fold change above 5 up to day 15 being required. Each bulk clonotype received a CD4 or CD8 identity based on whether the sequenced CD4 or CD8 repertoire contained that clonotype at higher abundance. TCRdb passed the public sequencing reads through fastp at Q25 and MiXCR, retaining productive beta sequences. Entries that share a CDR3 protein sequence are merged under the most common genes and DNA. TCRdb, not the authors, supplied the V and J calls. The sample table shows fewer than 85,000 distinct CDR3 sequences, and roughly 7.4% are seen once. About 40% of the sample comes from the top ten.

Comment on this clonotype: What this receptor recognizes is not known. No much larger clonotype is one base removed from it; base qualities were not supplied.

As encoded in the germline V gene, CDR1 is SQVTM while CDR2 is ANQGSEA. From its cysteine to its phenylalanine, the CDR3 spans 12 amino acids. Solely the CDR3 DNA is kept, with 36 bases framed from the first base. The V end loses 6 bases and the J end loses 5 bases, and a stretch of 14 bases separates them. According to the study, the label for this sample's treatment or condition signals: live attenuated yellow fever vaccine strain. A standard Ficoll-Paque protocol was used to isolate PBMCs from peripheral blood. CD4 and CD8 T-cell fractions were isolated with Dynabeads CD4 and CD8 positive selection kits. RNA was extracted with TriZol from bulk PBMCs, CD4 and CD8 fractions, and dextramer-positive and dextramer-negative fractions.

Specimen: CD8+ T cells sorted from PBMCs, collected on the day of the yellow fever booster vaccination. This receptor was identified in a man aged 25 to 40 who received the YFV17D yellow fever vaccine. The chain is made from TRBV29-1 and TRBJ2-7; possibly the D gene is TRBD2, per 6 matching bases. CDR3 protein: CSVGGIAHEQYF. The DNA sequence is as follows: TGCAGCGTGGGCGGGATAGCCCACGAGCAGTACTTC.